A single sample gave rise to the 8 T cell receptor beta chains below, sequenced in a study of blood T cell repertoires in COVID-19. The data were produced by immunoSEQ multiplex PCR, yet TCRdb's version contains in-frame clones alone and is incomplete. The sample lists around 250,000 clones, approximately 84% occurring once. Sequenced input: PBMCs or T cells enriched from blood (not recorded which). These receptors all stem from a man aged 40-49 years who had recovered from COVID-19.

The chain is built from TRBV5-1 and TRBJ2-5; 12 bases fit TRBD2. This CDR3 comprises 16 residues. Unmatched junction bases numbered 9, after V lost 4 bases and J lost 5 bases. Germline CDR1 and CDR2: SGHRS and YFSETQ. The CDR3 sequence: CASSVETSGREETQYF. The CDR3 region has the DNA TGCGCCAGCAGCGTAGAGACTAGCGGGAGAGAGGAGACCCAGTACTTC.

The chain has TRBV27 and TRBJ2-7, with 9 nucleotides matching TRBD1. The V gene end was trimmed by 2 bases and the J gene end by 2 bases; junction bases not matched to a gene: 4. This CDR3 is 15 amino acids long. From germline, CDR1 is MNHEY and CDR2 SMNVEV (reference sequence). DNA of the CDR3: TGTGCCAGCAGTTTAGGACAGGGGCGGACCTACGAGCAGTACTTC. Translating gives CASSLGQGRTYEQYF.

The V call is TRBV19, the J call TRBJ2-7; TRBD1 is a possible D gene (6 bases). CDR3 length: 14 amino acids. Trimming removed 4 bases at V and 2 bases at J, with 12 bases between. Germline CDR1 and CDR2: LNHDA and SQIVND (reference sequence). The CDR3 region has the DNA TGTGCCAGTAGTAACCGCCAGGGGACCTACGAGCAGTACTTC. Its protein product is CASSNRQGTYEQYF.

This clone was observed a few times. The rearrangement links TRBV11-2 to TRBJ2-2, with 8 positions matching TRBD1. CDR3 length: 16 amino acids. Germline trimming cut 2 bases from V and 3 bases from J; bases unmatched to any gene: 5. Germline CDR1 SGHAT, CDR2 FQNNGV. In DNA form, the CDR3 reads TGTGCCAGCAGCTTACAGGGGGCGACCTACACCGGGGAGCTGTTTTTT. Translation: CASSLQGATYTGELFF.

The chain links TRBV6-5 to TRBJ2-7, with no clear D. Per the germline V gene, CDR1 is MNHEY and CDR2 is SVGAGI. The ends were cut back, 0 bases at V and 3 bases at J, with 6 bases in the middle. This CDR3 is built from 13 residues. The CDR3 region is CASSYSYSYEQYF. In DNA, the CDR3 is TGTGCCAGCAGTTACTCGTACAGCTACGAGCAGTACTTC.

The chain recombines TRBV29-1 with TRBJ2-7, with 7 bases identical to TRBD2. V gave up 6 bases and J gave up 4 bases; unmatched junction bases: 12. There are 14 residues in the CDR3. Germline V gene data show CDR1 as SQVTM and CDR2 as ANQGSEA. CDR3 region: CSVSKAGVGYEQYF. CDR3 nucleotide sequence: TGCAGCGTATCGAAGGCGGGAGTAGGTTACGAGCAGTACTTC.

CDR3 loop: CASSPGLASSTDTQYF. The CDR3 nucleotides read TGCGCCAGCAGCCCCGGACTAGCGTCAAGCACAGATACGCAGTATTTT. This sequence joins TRBV5-1 and TRBJ2-3, with TRBD2 matching 9 bases. The CDR3 runs 16 residues. From germline, CDR1 is SGHRS and CDR2 YFSETQ. The junction had 6 bases not matched to a gene; V was cut back by 4 bases and J by 0 bases.

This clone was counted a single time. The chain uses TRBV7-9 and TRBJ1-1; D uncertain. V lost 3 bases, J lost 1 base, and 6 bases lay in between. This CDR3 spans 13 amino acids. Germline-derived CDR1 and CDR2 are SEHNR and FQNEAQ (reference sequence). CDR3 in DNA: TGTGCCAGCAGCTTCCGACAGAACACTGAAGCTTTCTTT. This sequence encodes CASSFRQNTEAFF.